This T cell receptor (beta chain) was retrieved from a study of T cells in Graves' hyperthyroidism and ophthalmopathy. Turning to this clonotype: Its antigen is undetermined.

Amplification of TCR beta CDR3 regions was performed using RNA transcripts as template. Carried out on the TCR CDR3, a first-round RT-PCR used the HTBI primer set. MiXCR was run by TCRdb on the multiplex PCR reads, yielding one entry per CDR3 protein. The sample yields roughly 500,000 distinct CDR3 sequences, roughly 45% seen once. The CDR3 consists of 16 residues. The germline gives CDR1 SNHLY, CDR2 FYNNEI. Trimming pared 6 bases from V and 0 bases from J, leaving 16 bases between. Exclusions: uncontrolled infection, other autoimmune disease, pregnancy, lactation. Thyroid ultrasound and orbital computed tomography, with clinical symptoms and serum thyroxine and TRAb, informed diagnoses. Study results and limitations: Ophthalmopathy could be told apart from stable hyperthyroidism with a 13 V-J model. Peripheral blood also featured most of the thyroid clonotypes expanded above 0.001.

The origin of this receptor is an adult woman with Graves' disease, either hyperthyroidism or ophthalmopathy (not recorded which). The sequenced material came from peripheral blood or thyroid tissue (not recorded which). This sequence joins TRBV2 and TRBJ2-3; D is uncertain. The CDR3 bases are TGTGCCAGCAGCCCCCGATCCCCCCTTAGCACAGATACGCAGTATTTT. Amino acid sequence: CASSPRSPLSTDTQYF.